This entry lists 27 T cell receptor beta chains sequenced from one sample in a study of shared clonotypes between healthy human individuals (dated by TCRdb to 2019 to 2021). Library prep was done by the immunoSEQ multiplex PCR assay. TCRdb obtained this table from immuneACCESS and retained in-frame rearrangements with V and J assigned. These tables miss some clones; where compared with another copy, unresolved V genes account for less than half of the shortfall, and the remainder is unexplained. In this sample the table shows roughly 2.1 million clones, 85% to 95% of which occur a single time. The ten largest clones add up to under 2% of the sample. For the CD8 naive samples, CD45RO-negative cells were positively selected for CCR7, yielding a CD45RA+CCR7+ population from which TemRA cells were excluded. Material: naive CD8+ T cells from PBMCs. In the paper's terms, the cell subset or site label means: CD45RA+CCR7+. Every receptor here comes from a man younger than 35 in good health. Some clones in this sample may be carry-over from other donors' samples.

The CDR3 coding sequence is TGTGCCAGCAGCGTAGGATTGTTCAGGACTAGCGGGAGAGATACGCAGTATTTT. This encodes CASSVGLFRTSGRDTQYF. The rearrangement joins TRBV9 to TRBJ2-3; 13 nucleotides align to TRBD2. CDR3 length: 18 amino acids. Germline V gives CDR1 SGDLS, CDR2 YYNGEE. V trimming: 0 bases; J trimming: 5 bases; junction bases outside the gene matches: 9.

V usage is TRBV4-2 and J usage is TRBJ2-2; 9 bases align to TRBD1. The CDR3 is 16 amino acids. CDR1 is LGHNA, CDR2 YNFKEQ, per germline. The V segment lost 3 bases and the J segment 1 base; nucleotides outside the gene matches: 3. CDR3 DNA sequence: TGTGCCAGCAGCCACCGGGACAGGGTGAACACCGGGGAGCTGTTTTTT. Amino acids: CASSHRDRVNTGELFF.

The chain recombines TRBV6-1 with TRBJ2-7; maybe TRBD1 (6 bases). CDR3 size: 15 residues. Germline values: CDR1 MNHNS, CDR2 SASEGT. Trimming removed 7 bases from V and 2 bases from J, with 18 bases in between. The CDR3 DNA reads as TGTGCCAGCACCCCCAGGGGAGTACCGACCTACGAGCAGTACTTC. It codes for CASTPRGVPTYEQYF.

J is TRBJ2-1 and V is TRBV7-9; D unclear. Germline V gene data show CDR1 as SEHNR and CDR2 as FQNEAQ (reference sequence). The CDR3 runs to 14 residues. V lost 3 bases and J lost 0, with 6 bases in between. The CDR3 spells CASSLEISYNEQFF. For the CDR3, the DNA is TGTGCCAGCAGCTTGGAGATCTCCTACAATGAGCAGTTCTTC.

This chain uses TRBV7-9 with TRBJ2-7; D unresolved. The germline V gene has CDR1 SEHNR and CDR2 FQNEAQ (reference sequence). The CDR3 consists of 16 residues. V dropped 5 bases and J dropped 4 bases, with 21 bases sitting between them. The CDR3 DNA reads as TGTGCCAGCAGCATAGGCCGGACGCCTTTAGGGTACGAGCAGTACTTC. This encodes CASSIGRTPLGYEQYF.

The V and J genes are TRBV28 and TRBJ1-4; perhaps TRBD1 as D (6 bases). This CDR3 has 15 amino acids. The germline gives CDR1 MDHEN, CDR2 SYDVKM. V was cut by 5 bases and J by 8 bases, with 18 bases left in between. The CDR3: CASSPQGEDEEKLFF. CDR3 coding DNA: TGTGCCAGCAGTCCACAGGGTGAGGATGAAGAAAAACTGTTTTTT.

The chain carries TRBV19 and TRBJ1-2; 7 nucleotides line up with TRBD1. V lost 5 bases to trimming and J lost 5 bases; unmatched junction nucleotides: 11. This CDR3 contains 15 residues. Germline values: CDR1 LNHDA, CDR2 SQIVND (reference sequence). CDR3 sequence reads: CASSADREGGYGYTF. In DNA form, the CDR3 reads TGTGCCAGTAGTGCCGACAGGGAAGGGGGTTATGGCTACACCTTC.

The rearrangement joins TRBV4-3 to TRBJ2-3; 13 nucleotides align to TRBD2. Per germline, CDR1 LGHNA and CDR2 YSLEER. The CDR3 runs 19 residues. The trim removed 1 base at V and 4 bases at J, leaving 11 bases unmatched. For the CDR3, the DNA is TGCGCCAGCAGCCAAGTCTCGACGTGGACTAGCGGGAGCCCAGATACGCAGTATTTT. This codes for CASSQVSTWTSGSPDTQYF.

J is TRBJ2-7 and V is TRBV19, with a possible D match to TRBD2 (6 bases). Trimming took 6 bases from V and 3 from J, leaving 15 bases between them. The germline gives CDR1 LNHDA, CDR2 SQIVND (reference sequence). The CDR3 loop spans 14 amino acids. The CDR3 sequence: CASSSPGVGYEQYF. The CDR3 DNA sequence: TGTGCCAGTAGCAGTCCGGGAGTAGGCTACGAGCAGTACTTC.

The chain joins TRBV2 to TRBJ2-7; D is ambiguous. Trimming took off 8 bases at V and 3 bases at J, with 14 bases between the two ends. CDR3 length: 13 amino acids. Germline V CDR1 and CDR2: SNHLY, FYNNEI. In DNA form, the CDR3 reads TGTGCCAGCGGGTGGCTACAATACTACGAGCAGTACTTC. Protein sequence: CASGWLQYYEQYF.

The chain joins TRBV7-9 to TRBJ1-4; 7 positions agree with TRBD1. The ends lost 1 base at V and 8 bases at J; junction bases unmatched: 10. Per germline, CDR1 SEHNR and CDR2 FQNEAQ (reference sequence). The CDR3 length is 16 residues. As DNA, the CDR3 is TGTGCCAGCAGCTTAGGCATGGGGACAGAAAGCGAAAAACTGTTTTTT. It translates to CASSLGMGTESEKLFF.

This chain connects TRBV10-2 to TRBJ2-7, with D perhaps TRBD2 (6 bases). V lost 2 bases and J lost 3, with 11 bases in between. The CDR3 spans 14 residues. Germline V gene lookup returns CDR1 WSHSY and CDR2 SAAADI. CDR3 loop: CASSEVGSGYEQYF. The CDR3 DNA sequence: TGCGCCAGCAGTGAGGTCGGGAGCGGCTACGAGCAGTACTTC.

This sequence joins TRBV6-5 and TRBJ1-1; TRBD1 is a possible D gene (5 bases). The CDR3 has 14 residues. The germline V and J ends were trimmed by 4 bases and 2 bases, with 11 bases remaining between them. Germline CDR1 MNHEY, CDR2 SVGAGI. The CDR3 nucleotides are TGTGCCAGCAGTTTCCAAGGGGCAAACACTGAAGCTTTCTTT. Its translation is CASSFQGANTEAFF.

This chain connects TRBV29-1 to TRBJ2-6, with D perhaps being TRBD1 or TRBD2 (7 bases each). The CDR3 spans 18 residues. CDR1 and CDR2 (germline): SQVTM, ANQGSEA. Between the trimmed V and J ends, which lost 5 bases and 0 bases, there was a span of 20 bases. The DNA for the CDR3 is TGCAGCGTTATCGGGGGGACAGAACCATACTCTGGGGCCAACGTCCTGACTTTC. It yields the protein CSVIGGTEPYSGANVLTF.

CDR3 residues: CASSSGGLGTQYF. CDR3 DNA: TGTGCCAGCAGTTCCGGGGGGCTAGGGACCCAGTACTTC. The genes are TRBV27 and TRBJ2-5, with a tentative D call TRBD2 (7 bases). Deletions cut 4 bases from V and 7 bases from J, with 13 bases between. Germline V CDR1 and CDR2: MNHEY, SMNVEV (reference sequence). CDR3 size: 13 residues.

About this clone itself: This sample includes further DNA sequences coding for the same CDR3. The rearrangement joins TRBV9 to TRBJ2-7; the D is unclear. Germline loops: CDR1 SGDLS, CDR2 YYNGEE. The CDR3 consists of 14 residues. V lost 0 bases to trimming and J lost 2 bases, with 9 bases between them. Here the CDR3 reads CASSVGRSPYEQYF. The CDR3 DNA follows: TGTGCCAGCAGCGTAGGTCGGTCCCCCTACGAGCAGTACTTC.

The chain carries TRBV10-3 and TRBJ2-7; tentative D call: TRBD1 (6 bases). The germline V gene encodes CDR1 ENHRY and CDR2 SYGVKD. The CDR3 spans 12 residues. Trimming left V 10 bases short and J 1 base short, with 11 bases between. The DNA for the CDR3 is TGTGCCACCGCGGACAGATCCTACGAGCAGTACTTC. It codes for CATADRSYEQYF.

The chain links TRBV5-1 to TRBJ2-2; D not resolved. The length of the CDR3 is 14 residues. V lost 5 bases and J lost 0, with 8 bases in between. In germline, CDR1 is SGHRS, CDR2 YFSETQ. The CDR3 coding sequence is TGCGCCAGCAGAGATCTTCCGAACACCGGGGAGCTGTTTTTT. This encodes CASRDLPNTGELFF.

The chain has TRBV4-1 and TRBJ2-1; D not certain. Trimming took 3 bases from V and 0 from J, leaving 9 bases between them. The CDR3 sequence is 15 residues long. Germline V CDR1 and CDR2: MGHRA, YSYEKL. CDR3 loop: CASSQGASSYNEQFF. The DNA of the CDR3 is TGCGCCAGCAGCCAGGGCGCCAGCTCCTACAATGAGCAGTTCTTC.

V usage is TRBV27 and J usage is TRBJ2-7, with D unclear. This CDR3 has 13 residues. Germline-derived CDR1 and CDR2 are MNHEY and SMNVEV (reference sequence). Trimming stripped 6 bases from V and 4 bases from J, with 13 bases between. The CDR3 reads CASSHLELYEQYF. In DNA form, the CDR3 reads TGTGCCAGCAGCCACCTAGAATTATACGAGCAGTACTTC.

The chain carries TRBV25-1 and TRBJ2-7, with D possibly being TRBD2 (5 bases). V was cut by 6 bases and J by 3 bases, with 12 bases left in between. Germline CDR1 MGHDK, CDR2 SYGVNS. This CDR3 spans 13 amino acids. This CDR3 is CASRNRGSYEQYF. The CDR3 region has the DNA TGTGCCAGCAGAAATCGTGGGAGCTACGAGCAGTACTTC.

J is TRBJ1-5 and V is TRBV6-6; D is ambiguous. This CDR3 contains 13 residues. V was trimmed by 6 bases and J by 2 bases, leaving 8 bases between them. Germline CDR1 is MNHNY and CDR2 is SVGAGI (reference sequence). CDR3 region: CASREWGNQPQHF. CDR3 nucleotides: TGTGCCAGCAGGGAGTGGGGCAATCAGCCCCAGCATTTT.

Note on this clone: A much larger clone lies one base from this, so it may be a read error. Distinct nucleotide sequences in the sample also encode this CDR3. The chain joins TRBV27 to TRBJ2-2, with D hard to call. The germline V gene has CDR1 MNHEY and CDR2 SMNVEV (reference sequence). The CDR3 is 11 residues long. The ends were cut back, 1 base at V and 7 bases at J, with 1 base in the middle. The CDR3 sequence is CASSLFGELFF. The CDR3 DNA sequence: TGTGCCAGCAGTTTATTCGGGGAGCTGTTTTTT.

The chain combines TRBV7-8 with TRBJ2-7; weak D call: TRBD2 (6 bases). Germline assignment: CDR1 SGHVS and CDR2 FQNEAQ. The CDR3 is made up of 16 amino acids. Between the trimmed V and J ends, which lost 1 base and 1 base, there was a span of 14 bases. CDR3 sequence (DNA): TGTGCCAGCAGCTTAGAAGCAACGGGAGAGTCCTACGAGCAGTACTTC. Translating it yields CASSLEATGESYEQYF. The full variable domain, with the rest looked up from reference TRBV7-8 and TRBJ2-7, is GAGVSQSPRYKVAKRGQDVALRCDPISGHVSLFWYQQALGQGPEFLTYFQNEAQLDKSGLPSDRFFAERPEGSVSTLKIQRTQQEDSAVYLCASSLEATGESYEQYFGPGTRLTVT.

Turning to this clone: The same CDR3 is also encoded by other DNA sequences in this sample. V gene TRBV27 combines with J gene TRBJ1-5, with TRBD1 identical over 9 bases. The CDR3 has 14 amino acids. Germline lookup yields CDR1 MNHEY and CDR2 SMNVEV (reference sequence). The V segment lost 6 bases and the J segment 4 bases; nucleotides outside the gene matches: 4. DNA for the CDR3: TGTGCCAGCAGGGACAGGGGAAGGAATCAGCCCCAGCATTTT. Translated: CASRDRGRNQPQHF.

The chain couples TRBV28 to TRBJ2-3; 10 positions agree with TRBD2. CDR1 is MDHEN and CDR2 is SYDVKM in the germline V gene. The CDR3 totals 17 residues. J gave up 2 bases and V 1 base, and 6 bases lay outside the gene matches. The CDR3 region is CASSLSLAGQYTDTQYF. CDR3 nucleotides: TGTGCCAGCAGTTTATCACTAGCGGGACAGTACACAGATACGCAGTATTTT.

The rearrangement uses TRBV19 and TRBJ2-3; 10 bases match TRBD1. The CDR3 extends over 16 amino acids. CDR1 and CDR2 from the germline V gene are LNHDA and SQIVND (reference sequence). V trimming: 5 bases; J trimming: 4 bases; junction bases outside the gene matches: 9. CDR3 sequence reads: CASSPDRGPPPDTQYF. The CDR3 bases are TGTGCCAGTAGTCCTGACAGGGGGCCTCCGCCAGATACGCAGTATTTT.